The entry below describes one T cell receptor (beta chain). J lost 3 bases, V lost 4 bases, and 11 bases had no gene match. CDR1 SGHAT and CDR2 FQNNGV come from the germline V gene. The CDR3 spans 17 residues. This entry is derived from a study of blood T cell repertoires in COVID-19. Looking at the study overall: T cells, B-cell-depleted T cells, or PBMCs supplied cDNA or gDNA.

The participants were between about 18 and 90 years old and came from roughly 24 US areas. Exposed volunteers were people who met a COVID-19 case within 2 weeks before study entry. How the authors handled the data: By means of reference gene primer amplification, nucleated cell counts were estimated. Assay: immunoSEQ multiplex PCR; the TCRdb copy retains only in-frame clones and omits some. The V and J calls and clone size come from that table; D and trimming were worked out from the DNA. The sample includes around 190,000 clones, less than 90% of them seen just once. This rearrangement joins TRBV11-2 to TRBJ2-7; 11 bases align to TRBD2. This clonotype originated in a woman between 25 and 40 years old who had been exposed to COVID-19. Sequenced sample: PBMCs or T cells enriched from blood (not recorded which). The DNA of the CDR3 is TGTGCCAGCAGCTCCCGACTAGCGGGGAACCTCGGCTACGAGCAGTACTTC. Translation gives CASSSRLAGNLGYEQYF. The variable domain in full, completed from reference TRBV11-2 and TRBJ2-7, reads EAGVAQSPRYKIIEKRQSVAFWCNPISGHATLYWYQQILGQGPKLLIQFQNNGVVDDSQLPKDRFSAERLKGVDSTLKIQPAKLEDSAVYLCASSSRLAGNLGYEQYFGPGTRLTVT.